This T cell receptor (beta chain) was retrieved from a study of blood T cell repertoires in COVID-19. Germline V gene sequence: CDR1 DFQATT, CDR2 SNEGSKA (reference sequence). This CDR3 comprises 14 residues. The J segment lost 2 bases and the V segment lost 3 bases, leaving 7 bases of the junction unmatched. TCRdb's table, derived via immunoSEQ multiplex PCR, lists solely in-frame clones and lacks some. Found here are 100,000 to 150,000 clones, roughly 80% of them singletons; the top ten hold 2% to 3%. The rearrangement links TRBV20-1 to TRBJ2-7; TRBD1 matches 7 bases. This TCR was recovered from a middle-aged man with acute or convalescent COVID-19. Sample: peripheral blood. Here the CDR3 DNA reads TGCAGTGCTAGTGGGGACAGTCCGCCCTACGAGCAGTACTTC. Translation gives CSASGDSPPYEQYF.